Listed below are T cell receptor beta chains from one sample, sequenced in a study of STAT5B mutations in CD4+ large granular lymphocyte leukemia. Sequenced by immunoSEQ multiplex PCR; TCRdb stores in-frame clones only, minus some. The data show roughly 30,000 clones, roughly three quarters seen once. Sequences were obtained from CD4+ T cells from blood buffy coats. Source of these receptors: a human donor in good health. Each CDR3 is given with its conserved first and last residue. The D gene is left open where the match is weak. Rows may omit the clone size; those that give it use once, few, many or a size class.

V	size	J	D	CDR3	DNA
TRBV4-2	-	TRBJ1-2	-	CASSQDPTGDVGGYTF	TGTGCCAGCAGCCAAGATCCCACCGGGGACGTTGGGGGCTACACCTTC
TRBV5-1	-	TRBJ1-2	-	CASSLSRSYGYTF	TGCGCCAGCAGCTTAAGCCGTAGCTATGGCTACACCTTC
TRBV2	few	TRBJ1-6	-	CASRWGDPSPLHF	TGTGCCAGCAGGTGGGGGGACCCCTCACCCCTCCACTTT
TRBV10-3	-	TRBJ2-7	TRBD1	CAISEGTGFSYEQYF	TGTGCCATCAGTGAAGGGACAGGGTTTTCCTACGAGCAGTACTTC
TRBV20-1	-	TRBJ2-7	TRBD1	CSAGTGYEQYF	TGCAGTGCTGGGACAGGTTACGAGCAGTACTTC
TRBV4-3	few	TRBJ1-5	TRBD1	CASSQDPGQSQPQHF	TGCGCCAGCAGCCAGGATCCGGGACAGAGTCAGCCCCAGCATTTT
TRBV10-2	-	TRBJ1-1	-	CASRGRGSNTEAFF	TGCGCCAGCAGGGGCAGGGGCAGCAACACTGAAGCTTTCTTT
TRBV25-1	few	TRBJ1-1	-	CASSESRGPLDTEAFF	TGTGCCAGCAGTGAATCCAGAGGGCCTTTGGACACTGAAGCTTTCTTT
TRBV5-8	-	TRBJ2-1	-	CASSLGGRDEQFF	TGTGCCAGCAGCTTGGGAGGTCGCGATGAGCAGTTCTTC
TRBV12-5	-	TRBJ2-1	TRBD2	CASGQGTSGGDNEQFF	TGTGCTAGTGGCCAGGGGACTAGCGGGGGGGACAATGAGCAGTTCTTC
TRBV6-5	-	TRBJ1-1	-	CASRPRQAGWTEAFF	TGTGCCAGCAGGCCGAGACAGGCTGGGTGGACTGAAGCTTTCTTT
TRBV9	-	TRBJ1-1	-	CASSATPNTEAFF	TGTGCCAGCTCAGCTACCCCGAACACTGAAGCTTTCTTT
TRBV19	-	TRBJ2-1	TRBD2	CASSDLWDSGGSYNEQFF	TGTGCCAGTAGCGACCTATGGGATAGCGGGGGTTCCTACAATGAGCAGTTCTTC
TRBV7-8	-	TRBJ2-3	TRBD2	CASSLKGLAGNNEYF	TGTGCCAGCAGCTTAAAGGGACTAGCGGGGAATAACGAGTATTTT
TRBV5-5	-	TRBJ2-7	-	CASSSRGTYEQYF	TGTGCCAGCAGCTCCAGGGGAACGTACGAGCAGTACTTC
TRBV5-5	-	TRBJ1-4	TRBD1	CASSGGQGAGEKLFF	TGTGCCAGCAGCGGCGGGCAGGGGGCGGGTGAAAAACTGTTTTTT
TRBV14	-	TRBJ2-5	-	CASSNNLGQRETQYF	TGTGCCAGCAGCAACAACCTGGGGCAGAGGGAGACCCAGTACTTC
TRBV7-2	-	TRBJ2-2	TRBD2	CASSMGPLGRGATGELFF	TGTGCCAGCAGCATGGGCCCCCTGGGGCGGGGGGCGACCGGGGAGCTGTTTTTT
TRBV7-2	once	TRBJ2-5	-	CASRRTAQETQYF	TGTGCCAGCAGGCGGACAGCCCAAGAGACCCAGTACTTC
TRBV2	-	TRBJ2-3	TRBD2	CASRFLAGGADTQYF	TGTGCCAGCAGATTCCTAGCGGGGGGCGCAGATACGCAGTATTTT
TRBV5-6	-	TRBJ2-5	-	CASSFSIAAQETQYF	TGTGCCAGCAGCTTCTCAATTGCAGCGCAAGAGACCCAGTACTTC
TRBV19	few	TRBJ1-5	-	CASRKSGSQPQHF	TGTGCCAGTAGAAAATCCGGATCCCAGCCCCAGCATTTT
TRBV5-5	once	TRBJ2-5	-	CASAGRIRLSQETQYF	TGTGCCAGCGCGGGTAGAATCCGCCTTAGCCAAGAGACCCAGTACTTC
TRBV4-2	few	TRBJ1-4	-	CASRRRDIANEKLFF	TGTGCCAGCAGACGAAGGGACATAGCTAATGAAAAACTGTTTTTT
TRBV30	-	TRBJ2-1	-	CALHELVAVTNEQFF	TGTGCCCTACACGAACTAGTCGCCGTAACTAATGAGCAGTTCTTC
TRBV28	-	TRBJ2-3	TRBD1	CASENRGPYTDTQYF	TGTGCCAGTGAAAATAGGGGGCCATACACAGATACGCAGTATTTT
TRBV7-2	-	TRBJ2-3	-	CASSLEPHTDTQYF	TGTGCCAGCAGCTTAGAGCCCCACACAGATACGCAGTATTTT
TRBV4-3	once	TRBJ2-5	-	CASSQDIGGKETQYF	TGCGCCAGCAGCCAAGATATCGGAGGGAAAGAGACCCAGTACTTC
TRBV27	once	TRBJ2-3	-	CASSQRRADTQYF	TGTGCCAGCAGCCAGCGGAGGGCAGATACGCAGTATTTT
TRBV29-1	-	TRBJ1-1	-	CSVRTNRNTEAFF	TGCAGCGTGCGGACCAACCGGAACACTGAAGCTTTCTTT
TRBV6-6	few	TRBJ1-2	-	CASSPQSTYGYTF	TGTGCCAGCAGCCCCCAGTCAACCTATGGCTACACCTTC
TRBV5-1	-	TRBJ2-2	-	CASSLGLGEAGELFF	TGCGCCAGCAGCTTGGGGCTAGGAGAGGCCGGGGAGCTGTTTTTT
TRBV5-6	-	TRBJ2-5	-	CASSFGTGVMWTQYF	TGTGCCAGCAGCTTCGGGACGGGAGTTATGTGGACCCAGTACTTC
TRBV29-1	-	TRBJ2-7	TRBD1	CSVPGQGVYEQYF	TGCAGCGTTCCGGGACAGGGGGTTTACGAGCAGTACTTC
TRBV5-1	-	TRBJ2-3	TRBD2	CASSFTSGWGTDTQYF	TGCGCCAGCAGCTTCACTAGCGGATGGGGCACAGATACGCAGTATTTT
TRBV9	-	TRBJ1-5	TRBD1	CASSVGTGSGQPQHF	TGTGCCAGCAGCGTTGGGACAGGGAGCGGTCAGCCCCAGCATTTT
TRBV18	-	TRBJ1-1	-	CASSPPIAAMNTEAFF	TGTGCCAGCTCACCACCTATAGCAGCTATGAACACTGAAGCTTTCTTT
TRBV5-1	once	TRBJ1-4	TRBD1	CASSLDGQGGEKLFF	TGCGCCAGCAGCTTGGATGGACAGGGTGGGGAAAAACTGTTTTTT
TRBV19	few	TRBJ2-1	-	CASSTSGPAAHNEQFF	TGTGCCAGTAGTACCTCGGGGCCAGCGGCCCACAATGAGCAGTTCTTC
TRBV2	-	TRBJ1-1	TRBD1	CASSHYIQVLTGGWAEAFF	TGTGCCAGCAGTCACTACATCCAAGTTTTGACAGGGGGGTGGGCTGAAGCTTTCTTT
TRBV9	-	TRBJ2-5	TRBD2	CASSVSAGVVQETQYF	TGTGCCAGCAGCGTATCAGCGGGGGTGGTCCAAGAGACCCAGTACTTC
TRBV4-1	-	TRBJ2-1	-	CASSQGGSTSYNEQFF	TGCGCCAGCAGCCAAGGGGGATCTACCTCCTACAATGAGCAGTTCTTC
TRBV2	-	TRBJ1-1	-	CASSESPYGSGSNTEAFF	TGTGCCAGCAGTGAATCCCCCTACGGGAGTGGATCTAACACTGAAGCTTTCTTT
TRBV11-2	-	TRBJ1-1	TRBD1	CASSGPGQANTEAFF	TGTGCCAGCAGCGGACCGGGACAGGCGAACACTGAAGCTTTCTTT
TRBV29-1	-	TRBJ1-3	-	CSVDDRNTIYF	TGCAGCGTTGATGACCGAAACACCATATATTTT
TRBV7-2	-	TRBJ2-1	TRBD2	CASSPTGLGLGNEQFF	TGTGCCAGCAGCCCCACGGGACTAGGATTGGGTAATGAGCAGTTCTTC
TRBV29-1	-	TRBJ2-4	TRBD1	CSVEDLTGQGQTGAKNIQYF	TGCAGCGTTGAAGATCTGACGGGACAGGGCCAAACCGGGGCCAAAAACATTCAGTACTTC
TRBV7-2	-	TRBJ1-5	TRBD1	CASSLAGQVINQPQHF	TGTGCCAGCAGCTTAGCAGGACAGGTGATCAATCAGCCCCAGCATTTT
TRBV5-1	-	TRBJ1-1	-	CATVPLAGSGVGGDTEAFF	TGCGCCACCGTTCCCCTTGCCGGGTCAGGGGTAGGTGGGGACACTGAAGCTTTCTTT
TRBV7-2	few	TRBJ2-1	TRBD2	CASSLPGTSGYNEQFF	TGTGCCAGCAGCCTACCCGGGACTAGCGGCTACAATGAGCAGTTCTTC
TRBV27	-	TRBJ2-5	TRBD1	CASSLGQWETQYF	TGTGCCAGCAGTTTGGGACAGTGGGAGACCCAGTACTTC
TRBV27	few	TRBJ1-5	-	CASSLRGKDQPQHF	TGTGCCAGCAGTTTACGGGGGAAGGATCAGCCCCAGCATTTT
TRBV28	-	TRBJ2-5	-	CASSLKDGASETQYF	TGTGCCAGCAGTTTAAAAGACGGGGCGTCAGAGACCCAGTACTTC
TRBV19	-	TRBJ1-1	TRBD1	CASSIAVGTGATEAFF	TGTGCCAGTAGTATAGCCGTGGGGACAGGGGCCACCGAAGCTTTCTTT
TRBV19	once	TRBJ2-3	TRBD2	CASSKPGGTADTQYF	TGTGCCAGTAGTAAACCGGGGGGTACGGCAGATACGCAGTATTTT
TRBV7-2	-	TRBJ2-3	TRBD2	CASSLRGADTQYF	TGTGCCAGCAGCTTACGGGGGGCAGATACGCAGTATTTT